A selection of T cell receptor beta chains follows, all from one sample in a study of blood T cell repertoires in COVID-19. Using immunoSEQ multiplex PCR, the repertoire was profiled, and TCRdb retains in-frame clones only, with some absent. The sample holds roughly 260,000 clones, 88% seen once. The sample taken for sequencing was peripheral blood. The origin of the receptors is a man in his 60s who had recovered from COVID-19. Both conserved end residues are part of each CDR3. A D gene is named only where the DNA matches it firmly. Only some rows state a clone size, as once, few, many or a class for expanded clones.

D | J | V | size | CDR3 | DNA
TRBD1 | TRBJ2-3 | TRBV27 | . | CASKTGAITDTQYF | TGTGCCAGCAAAACAGGGGCGATCACAGATACGCAGTATTTT
TRBD1 | TRBJ1-4 | TRBV6-6 | . | CASSRSTGAARLTNEKLFF | TGTGCCAGCAGCCGATCGACAGGGGCCGCCAGACTTACTAATGAAAAACTGTTTTTT
TRBD1 | TRBJ1-2 | TRBV29-1 | . | CSVATGAGYGYTF | TGCAGCGTTGCGACAGGGGCCGGCTATGGCTACACCTTC
. | TRBJ2-7 | TRBV2 | . | CASSEVQRTVSYEQYF | TGTGCCAGCAGTGAAGTTCAAAGGACAGTCTCCTACGAGCAGTACTTC
. | TRBJ2-7 | TRBV5-1 | . | CASSTSPGSSSYEQYF | TGCGCCAGCAGCACCAGTCCGGGTTCAAGCTCCTACGAGCAGTACTTC
. | TRBJ2-7 | TRBV7-9 | . | CASSLPITDYEQYF | TGTGCCAGCAGCTTACCTATAACAGATTACGAGCAGTACTTC
TRBD1 | TRBJ2-2 | TRBV5-4 | . | CASSLPGQGTAGELFF | TGTGCCAGCAGCTTGCCCGGACAGGGAACTGCCGGGGAGCTGTTTTTT
TRBD1 | TRBJ1-2 | TRBV3-1/TRBV3-2 | once | CASSPPTGNYGYTF | TGTGCCAGCAGCCCCCCGACAGGGAACTATGGCTACACCTTC
TRBD2 | TRBJ2-5 | TRBV9 | . | CASSVGLAAQETQYF | TGTGCCAGCAGCGTAGGACTAGCGGCACAAGAGACCCAGTACTTC
TRBD1 | TRBJ1-2 | TRBV11-2 | . | CASNPYPGQGANGYTF | TGTGCCAGCAACCCTTACCCGGGACAGGGGGCTAATGGCTACACCTTC
. | TRBJ1-2 | TRBV4-1 | . | CASSQTLGGRPNYGYTF | TGCGCCAGCAGCCAAACCTTGGGGGGACGCCCGAACTATGGCTACACCTTC
. | TRBJ2-1 | TRBV20-1 | . | CSVTVYNEQFF | TGCAGTGTTACTGTCTACAATGAGCAGTTCTTC
. | TRBJ1-5 | TRBV7-9 | . | CASSLSLPLEVQPQHF | TGTGCCAGCAGCCTGAGCCTGCCCTTAGAGGTTCAGCCCCAGCATTTT
TRBD1 | TRBJ2-1 | TRBV4-1 | . | CASSQDRDRVVDEQFF | TGCGCCAGCAGCCAAGACCGGGACAGGGTGGTCGATGAGCAGTTCTTC
TRBD1 | TRBJ2-5 | TRBV19 | . | CASSPRQGGLETQYF | TGTGCCAGTAGTCCCCGACAGGGGGGTCTGGAGACCCAGTACTTC
. | TRBJ1-6 | TRBV12-3/TRBV12-4 | . | CASKGDGNSPLHF | TGTGCCAGCAAGGGGGACGGAAATTCACCCCTCCACTTT
TRBD1 | TRBJ1-2 | TRBV7-7 | many | CASSLEDREGRGYTF | TGTGCCAGCAGCTTAGAGGACAGGGAGGGCAGAGGCTACACCTTC